These 27 T cell receptor beta chains originate from one sample sequenced in a study of cytomegalovirus exposure and HLA in healthy donors. The primer mix had 60 Vbeta and 13 Jbeta primers. TCRdb keeps only in-frame clones here, not all; method: immunoSEQ multiplex PCR. The top ten hold around 15% of the sample, which has roughly 180,000 clones, 60% to 80% seen once. The sample was PBMCs. The receptors were gathered from a man aged 50 to 60 in good health and CMV-seropositive.

This clone was recorded only once. The chain employs TRBV23-1 and TRBJ1-1; tentatively, D is TRBD1 (6 bases). TRBV23-1 is an open reading frame whose function is uncertain. Deletions cut 5 bases from V and 1 base from J, with 17 bases between. This CDR3 contains 16 residues. CDR3 sequence: CASSSRQESPNTEAFF. Written as DNA, the CDR3 is TGCGCCAGCAGTTCTCGACAGGAGAGTCCGAACACTGAAGCTTTCTTT.

This chain connects TRBV29-1 to TRBJ1-1; D might be TRBD1 (5 bases). Germline V lookup: CDR1 SQVTM, CDR2 ANQGSEA. CDR3 size: 13 residues. V was cut by 4 bases and J by 6 bases, with 15 bases left in between. The CDR3 region is CSVVPGAGAEAFF. CDR3 coding DNA: TGCAGCGTTGTCCCCGGGGCGGGGGCTGAAGCTTTCTTT.

The chain couples TRBV14 to TRBJ2-1; D might be TRBD2 (5 bases). Germline CDR1 reads SGHDN; CDR2 reads FVKESK. The V end lost 3 bases, the J end lost 10 bases, and 7 bases lay between the germline ends. This CDR3 has 11 residues. CDR3 nucleotide sequence: TGTGCCAGCAGCCAGGGCGGGGAGCAGTTCTTC. Protein product: CASSQGGEQFF. Filled out from reference TRBV14 and TRBJ2-1, the complete variable domain reads EAGVTQFPSHSVIEKGQTVTLRCDPISGHDNLYWYRRVMGKEIKFLLHFVKESKQDESGMPNNRFLAERTGGTYSTLKVQPAELEDSGVYFCASSQGGEQFFGPGTRLTVL.

J is TRBJ1-6 and V is TRBV4-3; 7 positions agree with TRBD1. The germline gives CDR1 LGHNA, CDR2 YSLEER. The V segment lost 0 bases and the J segment 9 bases; nucleotides outside the gene matches: 8. The CDR3 is 16 residues long. As DNA, the CDR3 is TGCGCCAGCAGCCAAGAATTGGGACAGATGGCTTCACCCCTCCACTTT. Amino acids: CASSQELGQMASPLHF.

The V and J genes are TRBV4-1 and TRBJ2-3; 7 positions agree with TRBD1. The CDR3 loop spans 13 amino acids. Germline trimming cut 2 bases from V and 4 bases from J; bases unmatched to any gene: 0. The germline CDR1 and CDR2 sequences are MGHRA and YSYEKL. CDR3 sequence: CASSQTGADTQYF. DNA of the CDR3: TGCGCCAGCAGCCAAACAGGGGCAGATACGCAGTATTTT.

The V and J genes are TRBV7-6 and TRBJ1-6, with TRBD1 as a possible D gene (6 bases). The germline CDR1 and CDR2 sequences are SGHVS and FNYEAQ. V was clipped by 5 bases and J by 7 bases, with 15 bases between them. This CDR3 spans 15 amino acids. The CDR3 DNA reads TGTGCCAGCAGCCCCAGACAGGAGATGAATTCACCCCTCCACTTT. Translated: CASSPRQEMNSPLHF.

The gene calls are TRBV28 and TRBJ1-3, with TRBD1 identical over 7 bases. Germline V CDR1 and CDR2: MDHEN, SYDVKM. The CDR3 loop spans 17 amino acids. Trimming took 1 base from V and 0 from J; bases not matched to a gene: 6. CDR3 in amino acids: CASSLLPGGISGNTIYF. CDR3 in DNA: TGTGCCAGCAGTTTATTGCCAGGGGGGATCTCTGGAAACACCATATATTTT.

The chain is built from TRBV7-3 and TRBJ2-5, with 7 bases lining up with TRBD2. Germline CDR1 and CDR2: SGHTA and FQGTGA. The CDR3 is 15 residues long. Trimming cost V 1 base and J 1 base; bases outside gene matches: 3. CDR3 nucleotide sequence: TGTGCCAGCAGCTTAAGGGGGGGGATCCAAGAGACCCAGTACTTC. This sequence encodes CASSLRGGIQETQYF.

The rearrangement uses TRBV7-9 and TRBJ1-1; weak D call: TRBD1 (6 bases). The CDR3 has 14 amino acids. Trimming removed 5 bases from V and 10 bases from J, with 20 bases in between. Germline V gene lookup returns CDR1 SEHNR and CDR2 FQNEAQ (reference sequence). The CDR3 sequence is CASSVGSGGRIAFF. As DNA, the CDR3 is TGTGCCAGCAGCGTGGGGAGCGGGGGGCGGATAGCTTTCTTT.

The chain uses TRBV29-1 and TRBJ1-2; 7 bases are a match to TRBD1. CDR3 length: 11 residues. Trimming at V came to 6 bases and at J to 5 bases, leaving 3 bases not matched to a gene. CDR1 and CDR2 from the germline V gene are SQVTM and ANQGSEA. The CDR3 loop is CSVHRGYGYTF. CDR3 bases: TGCAGCGTCCACAGGGGATATGGCTACACCTTC.

The chain combines TRBV7-2 with TRBJ1-4; D possibly corresponds to TRBD1 (5 bases). V was pared by 1 base and J by 3 bases, with 18 bases between. The CDR3 length is 18 residues. Germline V gene sequence: CDR1 SGHTA, CDR2 FQGNSA. The CDR3 loop is CASSLVPRLKGSNEKLFF. CDR3 nucleotide sequence: TGTGCCAGCAGCTTAGTCCCCCGCCTTAAGGGGTCTAATGAAAAACTGTTTTTT.

The chain links TRBV6-5 to TRBJ2-4; D possibly corresponds to TRBD2 (6 bases). Trimming took 6 bases from V and 4 from J, leaving 13 bases between them. CDR3 size: 14 residues. Germline V CDR1 and CDR2: MNHEY, SVGAGI. CDR3 protein: CASRAGGSKNIQYF. The CDR3 nucleotides are TGTGCCAGCAGGGCCGGGGGATCAAAAAACATTCAGTACTTC.

The V and J genes are TRBV19 and TRBJ2-1; 15 bases are a match to TRBD2. The CDR3 spans 17 residues. V lost 6 bases to trimming and J lost 1 base; unmatched junction nucleotides: 4. CDR1 is LNHDA, CDR2 SQIVND, per germline (reference sequence). The CDR3 region has the DNA TGTGCCAGTAGCTGGACTAGCGGGGGGGGGTCCTACAATGAGCAGTTCTTC. Translating it yields CASSWTSGGGSYNEQFF.

The chain uses TRBV6-6 and TRBJ1-2; TRBD1 matches 8 bases. The CDR3 extends over 13 amino acids. The V gene's germline CDR1 is MNHNY and CDR2 SVGAGI (reference sequence). V lost 4 bases and J lost 7; bases outside the gene matches: 5. CDR3 sequence: CASSLDRVGGYTF. The CDR3, as DNA: TGTGCCAGCAGTTTGGACAGGGTGGGTGGCTACACCTTC.

The V gene is TRBV11-2, the J gene TRBJ2-7, with TRBD2 matching 10 bases. J was trimmed by 6 bases and V by 6 bases; bases with no gene match: 11. Germline V gives CDR1 SGHAT, CDR2 FQNNGV. The CDR3 is 15 residues long. CDR3 region: CASSYDIAGGREQYF. For the CDR3, the DNA is TGTGCCAGCAGTTATGATATAGCGGGGGGACGCGAGCAGTACTTC.

J is TRBJ1-3 and V is TRBV19; the match to TRBD1 covers 8 bases. V shed 5 bases and J 0 bases; nucleotides not matched to a gene: 9. The CDR3 is 17 amino acids. The germline V gene encodes CDR1 LNHDA and CDR2 SQIVND (reference sequence). Written as DNA, the CDR3 is TGTGCCAGTAGTCCCAAAGCGACAGGGGTCTCTGGAAACACCATATATTTT. As protein: CASSPKATGVSGNTIYF.

The chain recombines TRBV4-3 with TRBJ2-7; TRBD2 matches at 9 bases. CDR1 and CDR2 from the germline V gene are LGHNA and YSLEER. The CDR3 covers 16 residues. V was pared by 2 bases and J by 1 base, with 6 bases of the junction left unmatched. The CDR3 sequence: CASSQISGGSSYEQYF. In DNA form, the CDR3 reads TGCGCCAGCAGCCAAATTAGCGGGGGATCGTCCTACGAGCAGTACTTC.

The chain employs TRBV7-8 and TRBJ2-3, with TRBD2 matching over 12 bases. Germline CDR1 and CDR2: SGHVS and FQNEAQ. Losses at the gene ends were 3 bases for V and 4 bases for J; bases not matched to a gene: 2. The CDR3 has 15 amino acids. DNA for the CDR3: TGTGCCAGCAGCTTCACTAGCGGGGGGTCAGATACGCAGTATTTT. Protein product: CASSFTSGGSDTQYF.

This clone occurred a few times. V gene TRBV4-1 combines with J gene TRBJ2-5; weak D call: TRBD1 (6 bases). The V gene's germline CDR1 is MGHRA and CDR2 YSYEKL. The CDR3 covers 13 residues. V was shortened by 5 bases and J by 5 bases, with 12 bases between the two germline ends. The CDR3 DNA reads as TGCGCCAGCAGCTACAGGGTTGGGGAGACCCAGTACTTC. Translated: CASSYRVGETQYF.

The chain is built from TRBV6-1 and TRBJ2-3, with D perhaps TRBD1 (5 bases). V was cut by 2 bases and J by 0 bases, with 9 bases left in between. The CDR3 is made up of 15 amino acids. CDR1 is MNHNS and CDR2 is SASEGT in the germline V gene. The CDR3 DNA is TGTGCCAGCAGTGAATGGACATTTAGCACAGATACGCAGTATTTT. This sequence encodes CASSEWTFSTDTQYF.

The J gene is TRBJ2-1, the V gene TRBV27, with 10 bases that match TRBD2. The CDR3 totals 17 residues. The germline V gene encodes CDR1 MNHEY and CDR2 SMNVEV (reference sequence). V lost 0 bases and J lost 4; bases outside the gene matches: 6. The CDR3 nucleotides are TGTGCCAGCAGTTTATCGAAGCGGGGGGGGCGGTACAATGAGCAGTTCTTC. Its protein product is CASSLSKRGGRYNEQFF.

The chain links TRBV5-1 to TRBJ2-6, with D perhaps TRBD1 (6 bases). Trimming shortened V by 7 bases and J by 16 bases, and 15 bases separated the two germline ends. Germline CDR1 reads SGHRS; CDR2 reads YFSETQ. The CDR3 is made up of 11 amino acids. CDR3 amino acids: CASLRSGVLTF. The CDR3 nucleotides are TGCGCCAGCCTGAGGTCAGGGGTTCTGACTTTC.

The CDR3 region has the DNA TGTGCCAGCAGTTACAAGGGAGACACTGAAGCTTTCTTT. This translates into CASSYKGDTEAFF. The chain recombines TRBV6-5 with TRBJ1-1, with unresolved D. CDR3 length: 13 amino acids. Per the germline V gene, CDR1 is MNHEY and CDR2 is SVGAGI. V dropped 2 bases and J dropped 3 bases, with 7 bases sitting between them.

This clone has only a few counts. The V gene is TRBV6-6, the J gene TRBJ2-3, with 9 bases matching TRBD1. CDR1 and CDR2 (germline): MNHNY, SVGAGI (reference sequence). This CDR3 spans 15 amino acids. The V gene end was trimmed by 6 bases and the J gene end by 8 bases; junction bases not matched to a gene: 12. CDR3 coding DNA: TGTGCCAGCAGAGACGGGACAGGGAATTCGGGTACGCAGTATTTT. Protein sequence: CASRDGTGNSGTQYF.

The chain uses TRBV4-1 and TRBJ1-2; tentative D call: TRBD1 (5 bases). The CDR3 contains 12 residues. The germline V gene encodes CDR1 MGHRA and CDR2 YSYEKL. V gave up 2 bases and J gave up 5 bases, with 6 bases separating them. The CDR3 here is CASSQRGYGYTF. The DNA of the CDR3 is TGCGCCAGCAGCCAAAGGGGTTATGGCTACACCTTC.

This chain connects TRBV5-4 to TRBJ2-7, with a weak D call TRBD2 (5 bases). Germline values: CDR1 SGHNT, CDR2 YYREEE (reference sequence). This CDR3 spans 12 amino acids. Trimming took off 10 bases at V and 1 base at J, with 12 bases between the two ends. The CDR3: CAGRHPSYEQYV. The CDR3 DNA reads as TGTGCCGGGAGACACCCGTCCTACGAGCAGTACGTC.

The rearrangement links TRBV29-1 to TRBJ2-1; TRBD1 might be the D (5 bases). V was shortened by 3 bases and J by 6 bases, with 15 bases between the two germline ends. The CDR3 runs 14 residues. In germline, CDR1 is SQVTM, CDR2 ANQGSEA. The CDR3 here is CSVDVGAQGNEQFF. The CDR3 nucleotides read TGCAGCGTTGATGTAGGAGCGCAGGGCAATGAGCAGTTCTTC.